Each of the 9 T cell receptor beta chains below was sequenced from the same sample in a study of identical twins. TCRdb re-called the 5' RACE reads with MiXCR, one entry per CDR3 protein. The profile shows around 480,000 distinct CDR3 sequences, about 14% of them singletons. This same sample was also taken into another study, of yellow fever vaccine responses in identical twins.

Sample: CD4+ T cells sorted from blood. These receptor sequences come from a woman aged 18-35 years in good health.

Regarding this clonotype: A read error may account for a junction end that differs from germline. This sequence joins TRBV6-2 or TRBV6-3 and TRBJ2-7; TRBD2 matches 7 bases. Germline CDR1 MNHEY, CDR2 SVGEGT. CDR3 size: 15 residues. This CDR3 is CACSENRGGAYEQYF. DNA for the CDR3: TGTGCCTGCAGCGAGAACCGTGGGGGGGCCTACGAGCAGTACTTC.

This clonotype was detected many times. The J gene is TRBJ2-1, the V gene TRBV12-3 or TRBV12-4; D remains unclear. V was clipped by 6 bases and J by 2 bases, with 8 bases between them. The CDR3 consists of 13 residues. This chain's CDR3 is CASRRGPYNEQFF. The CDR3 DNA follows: TGTGCCAGCAGGCGCGGCCCCTACAATGAGCAGTTCTTC.

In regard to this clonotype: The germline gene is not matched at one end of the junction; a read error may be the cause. Here the CDR3 reads CASSQDRLAGESGELLF. The CDR3 DNA sequence: TGCGCCAGCAGCCAGGACCGACTAGCGGGAGAATCCGGGGAGCTGCTTTTT. The J gene is TRBJ2-2, the V gene TRBV4-1, with 12 bases identical to TRBD2. Per germline, CDR1 MGHRA and CDR2 YSYEKL. The CDR3 length is 17 residues.

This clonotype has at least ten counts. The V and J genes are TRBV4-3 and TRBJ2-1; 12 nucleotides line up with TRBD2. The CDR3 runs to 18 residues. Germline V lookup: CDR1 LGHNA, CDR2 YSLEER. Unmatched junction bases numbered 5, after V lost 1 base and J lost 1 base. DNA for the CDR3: TGCGCCAGCAGCCAAGTGGCTAGCGGGAGGGGATCCTACAATGAGCAGTTCTTC. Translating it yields CASSQVASGRGSYNEQFF.

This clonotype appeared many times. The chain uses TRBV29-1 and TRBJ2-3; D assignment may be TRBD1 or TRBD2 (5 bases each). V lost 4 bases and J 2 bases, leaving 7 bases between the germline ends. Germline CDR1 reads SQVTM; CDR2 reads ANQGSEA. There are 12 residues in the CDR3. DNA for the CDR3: TGCAGCGTTGGGGGGACCACAGATACGCAGTATTTT. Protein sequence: CSVGGTTDTQYF.

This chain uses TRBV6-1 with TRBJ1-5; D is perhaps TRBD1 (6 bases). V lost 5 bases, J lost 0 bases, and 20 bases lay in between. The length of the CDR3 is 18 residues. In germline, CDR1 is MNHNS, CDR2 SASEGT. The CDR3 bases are TGTGCCAGCAGTAAAGGGCTTGAGGGGGTCTATAGCAATCAGCCCCAGCATTTT. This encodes CASSKGLEGVYSNQPQHF.

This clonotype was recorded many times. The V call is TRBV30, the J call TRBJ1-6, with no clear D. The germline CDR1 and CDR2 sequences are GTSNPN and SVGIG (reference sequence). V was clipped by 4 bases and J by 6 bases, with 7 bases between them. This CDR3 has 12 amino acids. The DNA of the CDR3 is TGTGCCTGGAAGGACGGTAATTCACCCCTCCACTTT. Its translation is CAWKDGNSPLHF. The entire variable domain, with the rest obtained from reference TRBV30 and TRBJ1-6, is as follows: SQTIHQWPATLVQPVGSPLSLECTVEGTSNPNLYWYRQAAGRGLQLLFYSVGIGQISSEVPQNLSASRPQDRQFILSSKKLLLSDSGFYLCAWKDGNSPLHFGNGTRLTVT.

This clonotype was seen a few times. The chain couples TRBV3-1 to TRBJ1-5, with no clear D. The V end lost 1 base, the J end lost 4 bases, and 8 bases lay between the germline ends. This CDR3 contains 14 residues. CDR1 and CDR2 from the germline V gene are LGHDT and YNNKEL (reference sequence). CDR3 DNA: TGTGCCAGCAGCCAAGGTCAGAAAAATCAGCCCCAGCATTTT. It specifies CASSQGQKNQPQHF.

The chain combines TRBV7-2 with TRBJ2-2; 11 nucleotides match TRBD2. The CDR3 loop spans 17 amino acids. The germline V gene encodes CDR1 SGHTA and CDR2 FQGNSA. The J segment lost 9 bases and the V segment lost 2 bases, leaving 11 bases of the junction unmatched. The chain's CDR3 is CASSLMGLAADVRELFF. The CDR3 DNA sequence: TGTGCCAGCAGCTTAATGGGACTAGCGGCTGACGTCAGGGAGCTGTTTTTT.